What follows describes a single T cell receptor beta chain. Germline and junction disagree at one end, which may indicate a read error. The data were obtained in a study of blood T cells in healthy people across ages. Every donor provided around 10 milliliters of peripheral blood. Through a sample-barcoded 5' primer and a J-beta primer mix, a second PCR was run for roughly 7 to 12 cycles. One entry per CDR3 protein, called by TCRdb with MiXCR from the 5' RACE reads. This sample carries about 1.8 million distinct CDR3 sequences, around 50% of them seen once, and the ten largest clones take less than 2.5%. The receptor was derived from a middle-aged woman in good health. Sequenced input: blood.

CDR3 in DNA: TGTGCCAACAGTGAAAGAGGCACCCCCTTGTACGAGCAGTACTTC. Translating gives CANSERGTPLYEQYF. The chain recombines TRBV25-1 with TRBJ2-5; D remains unclear. The last part of the DNA fits TRBJ2-7 better; the J call may be wrong. The CDR3 totals 15 residues. The germline V gene has CDR1 MGHDK and CDR2 SYGVNS.